This T cell receptor (beta chain) was recovered during a study of radiation and T cells in renal cell carcinoma. Time point given: blood 2 weeks post-SBRT. As for treatment: 15 Gy SBRT to primary tumor, nephrectomy 4 weeks later. After SBRT, blood was collected at 2 and 4 weeks, plus baseline. Profiling relied on immunoSEQ multiplex PCR, and the TCRdb table lists in-frame clones only, not all of them. The sample holds some 120,000 clones, 80% to 90% seen once. This clone has a single count. This CDR3 is built from 13 residues. In germline, CDR1 is SGDLS, CDR2 YYNGEE. V gave up 3 bases and J gave up 2 bases, with 7 bases separating them.

This TCR derives from a woman between 55 and 75 years old with renal cell carcinoma. V and J are TRBV9 and TRBJ2-3; no reliable D call. Material: blood, obtained from a patient whose treatment included radiotherapy and nephrectomy. The CDR3, as DNA: TGTGCCAGCAGCGCCCCTATCACAGATACGCAGTATTTT. Amino acids: CASSAPITDTQYF.